This T cell receptor beta chain stems from a study of blood T cell repertoires in COVID-19. Study details: Researchers got acute and convalescent COVID-19 samples from the United States, Italy and Spain. The cDNA or gDNA used as material had been derived from T cells, B-cell-depleted T cells, or PBMCs.

Authors' processing steps: The authors estimated nucleated cell counts from reference gene primer amplification. Measured with immunoSEQ multiplex PCR; TCRdb has only the in-frame clones, and not every one. The V and J calls and clone size come from that table; D and trimming were worked out from the DNA. Among approximately 70,000 clones listed, 70% to 90% were seen once. Germline CDR1 SGDLS, CDR2 YYNGEE. The CDR3 is 14 residues long. V trimming: 4 bases; J trimming: 6 bases; junction bases outside the gene matches: 7. V gene TRBV9 combines with J gene TRBJ1-1; 9 nucleotides agree with TRBD1. Sequenced input: peripheral blood. The TCR was taken from a woman aged 70-85 years with acute or convalescent COVID-19. The CDR3 reads CASSPPTGGAEAFF. The CDR3 DNA follows: TGTGCCAGCAGCCCCCCGACAGGGGGGGCTGAAGCTTTCTTT.